One and the same sample provided the 22 T cell receptor beta chains below, sequenced in a study of identifying expanded T cells in peripheral blood. Using immunoSEQ multiplex PCR, the repertoire was profiled, and TCRdb retains in-frame clones only, with some absent. The sample contains 45,000 to 65,000 clones, around 82% of which appear only once. Sample: blood. These receptors came from a person aged 18 to 69 in good health.

The chain has TRBV6-6 and TRBJ2-7; D might be TRBD2 (6 bases). V gave up 0 bases and J gave up 3 bases, with 12 bases separating them. Germline assignment: CDR1 MNHNY and CDR2 SVGAGI (reference sequence). The CDR3 runs 15 residues. CDR3 sequence: CASSYSAGMGYEQYF. The CDR3 DNA is TGTGCCAGCAGTTACTCGGCGGGAATGGGCTACGAGCAGTACTTC.

The gene calls are TRBV6-5 and TRBJ1-1; the D is unclear. Trimming took 5 bases from V and 1 from J, leaving 8 bases between them. Germline V gives CDR1 MNHEY, CDR2 SVGAGI. The CDR3 runs to 13 residues. The chain's CDR3 is CASSPDGNTEAFF. As DNA, the CDR3 is TGTGCCAGCAGTCCTGACGGGAACACTGAAGCTTTCTTT.

This chain joins TRBV2 and TRBJ2-3, with a tentative D call TRBD2 (5 bases). Germline loops: CDR1 SNHLY, CDR2 FYNNEI. Trimming shortened V by 8 bases and J by 2 bases, and 14 bases separated the two germline ends. The CDR3 totals 14 residues. CDR3 loop: CASLWEPYTDTQYF. CDR3 DNA sequence: TGTGCCAGCCTATGGGAGCCTTACACAGATACGCAGTATTTT.

The rearrangement joins TRBV18 to TRBJ1-1; tentative D call: TRBD1 (6 bases). V dropped 5 bases and J dropped 4 bases, with 14 bases sitting between them. The CDR3 covers 14 residues. Germline CDR1 KGHSH, CDR2 LQKENI. The CDR3 bases are TGTGCCAGCTCAGCACAGGGTCAGGGCACTGAAGCTTTCTTT. Encoded protein: CASSAQGQGTEAFF.

The gene calls are TRBV19 and TRBJ2-2; D remains unclear. The germline V gene has CDR1 LNHDA and CDR2 SQIVND (reference sequence). This CDR3 is 12 amino acids long. V lost 1 base and J lost 9, with 6 bases in between. CDR3 coding DNA: TGTGCCAGTAGTATAGGTGGGAGGGAGCTGTTTTTT. Translating gives CASSIGGRELFF.

The rearrangement links TRBV10-3 to TRBJ2-7, with D unclear. Germline loops: CDR1 ENHRY, CDR2 SYGVKD. Trimming left V 0 bases short and J 0 bases short, with 9 bases between. There are 15 residues in the CDR3. CDR3 DNA sequence: TGTGCCATCAGTGAGTCGATAACGCGCTCCTACGAGCAGTACTTC. Translating gives CAISESITRSYEQYF.

The chain is built from TRBV2 and TRBJ1-1; TRBD1 matches at 8 bases. V was clipped by 2 bases and J by 2 bases; unmatched bases: 4. CDR1 and CDR2 (germline): SNHLY, FYNNEI. The CDR3 has 15 amino acids. Here the CDR3 DNA reads TGTGCCAGCAGTGAAAGGGCAGGGGGCAACACTGAAGCTTTCTTT. Translation gives CASSERAGGNTEAFF. The entire variable domain, with the rest obtained from reference TRBV2 and TRBJ1-1, is as follows: EPEVTQTPSHQVTQMGQEVILRCVPISNHLYFYWYRQILGQKVEFLVSFYNNEISEKSEIFDDQFSVERPDGSNFTLKIRSTKLEDSAMYFCASSERAGGNTEAFFGQGTRLTVV.

The chain joins TRBV7-2 to TRBJ2-7, with D maybe TRBD1 (5 bases). Germline V gene lookup returns CDR1 SGHTA and CDR2 FQGNSA. Between the trimmed V and J ends, which lost 1 base and 0 bases, there was a span of 7 bases. This CDR3 is built from 14 residues. Written as DNA, the CDR3 is TGTGCCAGCAGCTTAGTTCAGGGCTCCTACGAGCAGTACTTC. Translation: CASSLVQGSYEQYF.

This clone showed up just once. This chain joins TRBV4-1 and TRBJ2-3, with D possibly being TRBD1 (6 bases). Germline CDR1 MGHRA, CDR2 YSYEKL. This CDR3 comprises 16 residues. Trimming pared 4 bases from V and 1 base from J, leaving 15 bases between. Here the CDR3 DNA reads TGCGCCAGCAGCCCGTTGGACAGTGAGGGCACAGATACGCAGTATTTT. It translates to CASSPLDSEGTDTQYF.

This clone was observed a few times. This rearrangement joins TRBV25-1 to TRBJ1-2, with D tentatively TRBD1 (6 bases). In germline, CDR1 is MGHDK, CDR2 SYGVNS. The V and J ends lost 2 bases and 7 bases respectively, with 14 bases between them. The CDR3 has 14 residues. The CDR3 reads CASSEPGAIGGYTF. The CDR3, as DNA: TGTGCCAGCAGTGAACCGGGGGCGATTGGTGGCTACACCTTC.

A single count supports this clone. CDR3 bases: TGTGCCAGCAGTCCCGGGACAGGCAATCAGCCCCAGCATTTT. Its protein product is CASSPGTGNQPQHF. The gene calls are TRBV6-6 and TRBJ1-5; 7 bases agree with TRBD1. The CDR3 is made up of 14 amino acids. The germline V gene encodes CDR1 MNHNY and CDR2 SVGAGI (reference sequence). V lost 5 bases and J lost 2; bases outside the gene matches: 3.

The V call is TRBV6-5, the J call TRBJ1-6, with D unclear. The V gene lost 6 bases and the J gene lost 10 bases, with 7 bases spanning the gap. Germline loops: CDR1 MNHEY, CDR2 SVGAGI. The CDR3 covers 11 residues. CDR3 loop: CASSQASPLHF. CDR3 DNA: TGTGCCAGCAGCCAGGCGTCACCCCTCCACTTT.

This sequence joins TRBV30 and TRBJ2-3; 8 nucleotides align to TRBD2. Trimming cost V 3 bases and J 2 bases; bases outside gene matches: 10. Germline V CDR1 and CDR2: GTSNPN, SVGIG (reference sequence). CDR3 size: 16 residues. The CDR3 sequence is CAWRYGTRRTTDTQYF. The CDR3 nucleotides read TGTGCCTGGAGATACGGGACTAGACGGACCACAGATACGCAGTATTTT.

This clone has only a few counts. The chain couples TRBV14 to TRBJ1-1; D is unclear. V lost 2 bases and J lost 2, with 0 bases in between. CDR3 length: 11 amino acids. Per germline, CDR1 SGHDN and CDR2 FVKESK. For the CDR3, the DNA is TGTGCCAGCAGCCAAAACACTGAAGCTTTCTTT. This codes for CASSQNTEAFF.

The gene calls are TRBV29-1 and TRBJ2-7; 8 bases match TRBD1. V shed 2 bases, J shed 4 bases, and the junction held 4 bases outside the gene matches. The CDR3 loop spans 13 amino acids. The germline V gene has CDR1 SQVTM and CDR2 ANQGSEA. The CDR3 DNA sequence: TGCAGCGTTGAAACCCGACAGGGGTACGAGCAGTACTTC. This codes for CSVETRQGYEQYF.

The rearrangement joins TRBV6-5 to TRBJ1-5; D ambiguous. The CDR3 runs to 13 residues. Germline V CDR1 and CDR2: MNHEY, SVGAGI. Trimming stripped 4 bases from V and 0 bases from J, with 4 bases between. CDR3 in amino acids: CASSFSSNQPQHF. In DNA, the CDR3 is TGTGCCAGCAGTTTCTCTAGCAATCAGCCCCAGCATTTT.

This clone has a single count. The chain carries TRBV19 and TRBJ1-1, with a tentative D call TRBD1 (5 bases). The CDR3 spans 17 residues. The V end lost 4 bases, the J end lost 0 bases, and 18 bases lay between the germline ends. Germline CDR1 is LNHDA and CDR2 is SQIVND (reference sequence). The CDR3 region has the DNA TGTGCCAGTAGTAAATCCAGTGGTGACAGACTGAACACTGAAGCTTTCTTT. Translation gives CASSKSSGDRLNTEAFF.

The V and J genes are TRBV5-8 and TRBJ1-1; D gene ambiguous. The CDR3 is made up of 12 amino acids. Trimming cost V 9 bases and J 0 bases, with 9 bases left between them. From germline, CDR1 is SGHTS and CDR2 YDEGEE. CDR3 sequence: CAIRLMNTEAFF. The DNA of the CDR3 is TGTGCCATCAGGCTTATGAACACTGAAGCTTTCTTT.

There are a few counts of this clone. The chain has TRBV5-4 and TRBJ2-4; 10 bases fit TRBD2. Trimming cost V 3 bases and J 6 bases; bases outside gene matches: 9. The length of the CDR3 is 16 residues. Per germline, CDR1 SGHNT and CDR2 YYREEE (reference sequence). CDR3 protein: CASSSSKREGLNIQYF. In nucleotides, the CDR3 is TGTGCCAGCAGCTCCTCCAAGCGGGAGGGGCTAAACATTCAGTACTTC.

This chain uses TRBV5-1 with TRBJ2-7, with TRBD2 identical over 15 bases. Germline CDR1 and CDR2: SGHRS and YFSETQ. Trimming took 4 bases from V and 6 from J; bases not matched to a gene: 5. This CDR3 contains 15 residues. The CDR3 DNA is TGCGCCAGCAGCGGGGGACTAGCGGGAGGTAGCGAGCAGTACTTC. Translated: CASSGGLAGGSEQYF.

The chain recombines TRBV5-4 with TRBJ1-1, with D perhaps matching TRBD1 (5 bases). V lost 1 base and J 3 bases, leaving 10 bases between the germline ends. The CDR3 covers 14 residues. The V gene's germline CDR1 is SGHNT and CDR2 YYREEE (reference sequence). As DNA, the CDR3 is TGTGCCAGCAGCTTGCTATTCAGGGACACTGAAGCTTTCTTT. This codes for CASSLLFRDTEAFF.

The J gene is TRBJ2-3, the V gene TRBV4-1; 10 bases match TRBD2. CDR1 is MGHRA and CDR2 is YSYEKL in the germline V gene. Trimming cost V 5 bases and J 3 bases; bases outside gene matches: 5. This CDR3 spans 15 amino acids. This CDR3 is CASSAASGSTDTQYF. In DNA form, the CDR3 reads TGCGCCAGCAGCGCGGCTAGCGGGAGTACAGATACGCAGTATTTT.